These T cell receptor beta chains were read from a single sample in a study of T cell responses to AZD1222 COVID-19 vaccine. TCRdb's table, derived via immunoSEQ multiplex PCR, lists solely in-frame clones and lacks some. The table has over 130,000 clones, around 93% seen once; the top ten hold roughly 4.9%. Sequenced here: peripheral blood, sampled on day 0 of AZD1222 vaccination. The receptors originated from an adult in good health. CDR3s include the opening cysteine and the closing phenylalanine or tryptophan. D genes are given only for firm matches. Clone sizes are given selectively: once, few, many, or a class where the clone is expanded.

size: .
V: TRBV19
J: TRBJ1-5
D: TRBD1
CDR3: CASTSAPGTGPNQPQHF
DNA: TGTGCCAGTACCTCTGCCCCCGGGACAGGACCCAATCAGCCCCAGCATTTT

size: .
V: TRBV11-3
J: TRBJ2-1
D: .
CDR3: CATDPVSYNEQFF
DNA: TGTGCCACCGACCCGGTCAGTTACAATGAGCAGTTCTTC

size: .
V: TRBV20-1
J: TRBJ2-4
D: TRBD1
CDR3: CSASIGTANLAKNIQYF
DNA: TGCAGTGCTAGTATTGGGACAGCCAACTTAGCCAAAAACATTCAGTACTTC

size: .
V: TRBV11-3
J: TRBJ2-3
D: TRBD2
CDR3: CASSSGTSGSTDTQYF
DNA: TGTGCCAGCAGCTCCGGGACTAGCGGGAGTACAGATACGCAGTATTTT

size: few
V: TRBV5-1
J: TRBJ2-3
D: .
CDR3: CASSLGGLPDTQYF
DNA: TGCGCCAGCAGCTTGGGGGGTTTACCAGATACGCAGTATTTT

size: .
V: TRBV12-3/TRBV12-4
J: TRBJ1-1
D: .
CDR3: CASRGIENTEAFF
DNA: TGTGCCAGCAGAGGGATTGAGAACACTGAAGCTTTCTTT

size: .
V: TRBV6-4
J: TRBJ1-2
D: .
CDR3: CASSDSTRYTF
DNA: TGTGCCAGCAGTGACTCGACCCGCTACACCTTC

size: .
V: TRBV29-1
J: TRBJ1-2
D: .
CDR3: CSVDEKQRTRPPNYGYTF
DNA: TGCAGCGTAGACGAGAAACAGAGGACTAGACCTCCTAACTATGGCTACACCTTC

size: .
V: TRBV6-2/TRBV6-3
J: TRBJ2-7
D: .
CDR3: CASSWTTASYEQYF
DNA: TGTGCCAGCAGTTGGACAACAGCCTCCTACGAGCAGTACTTC

size: .
V: TRBV27
J: TRBJ2-7
D: .
CDR3: CAPPRGPAAFWYEQYF
DNA: TGTGCCCCCCCCCGGGGGCCAGCCGCTTTTTGGTACGAGCAGTACTTC

size: .
V: TRBV18
J: TRBJ1-6
D: .
CDR3: CASSQGVGNSPLHF
DNA: TGTGCCAGCTCACAGGGGGTCGGAAATTCACCCCTCCACTTT

size: .
V: TRBV7-9
J: TRBJ2-3
D: .
CDR3: CASSSAPGASTDTQYF
DNA: TGTGCCAGCAGCTCAGCCCCGGGGGCTAGCACAGATACGCAGTATTTT

size: .
V: TRBV4-3
J: TRBJ1-1
D: TRBD1
CDR3: CASSQEPQGDTEAFF
DNA: TGCGCCAGCAGCCAAGAGCCCCAGGGGGATACTGAAGCTTTCTTT

size: .
V: TRBV15
J: TRBJ2-2
D: .
CDR3: CATSRDSAGNGGELFF
DNA: TGTGCCACCAGCAGAGATTCGGCGGGAAATGGAGGGGAGCTGTTTTTT

size: .
V: TRBV7-3
J: TRBJ1-5
D: TRBD1
CDR3: CASSFGQGWRVHSNQPQHF
DNA: TGTGCCAGCAGCTTCGGACAGGGATGGAGAGTACATAGCAATCAGCCCCAGCATTTT

size: .
V: TRBV5-4
J: TRBJ2-5
D: .
CDR3: CASSLAGRQETQYF
DNA: TGTGCCAGCAGCTTGGCGGGACGTCAAGAGACCCAGTACTTC

size: once
V: TRBV28
J: TRBJ1-1
D: .
CDR3: CASRKNTEAFF
DNA: TGTGCCAGCAGAAAAAACACTGAAGCTTTCTTT

size: .
V: TRBV6-5
J: TRBJ1-3
D: .
CDR3: CASRPGTPGNTIYF
DNA: TGTGCCAGCAGGCCCGGGACTCCGGGAAACACCATATATTTT

size: .
V: TRBV2
J: TRBJ1-1
D: .
CDR3: CASSGLIRAEAFF
DNA: TGTGCCAGCAGTGGACTAATACGGGCTGAAGCTTTCTTT

size: .
V: TRBV6-5
J: TRBJ2-5
D: TRBD1
CDR3: CASTRGQGIQETQYF
DNA: TGTGCCAGCACCCGCGGACAGGGGATCCAAGAGACCCAGTACTTC

size: .
V: TRBV4-2
J: TRBJ1-5
D: .
CDR3: CASSPGKPSNQPQHF
DNA: TGTGCCAGCAGCCCGGGCAAACCTAGCAATCAGCCCCAGCATTTT

size: .
V: TRBV18
J: TRBJ2-5
D: .
CDR3: CASSPGPGETQYF
DNA: TGTGCCAGCTCCCCCGGACCGGGGGAGACCCAGTACTTC

size: .
V: TRBV10-3
J: TRBJ1-1
D: TRBD1
CDR3: CAISDSRGLNTEAFF
DNA: TGTGCCATCAGTGATAGCAGGGGGCTGAACACTGAAGCTTTCTTT

size: .
V: TRBV3-1/TRBV3-2
J: TRBJ1-6
D: TRBD1
CDR3: CASSQGQGANSPLHF
DNA: TGTGCCAGCAGCCAAGGGCAGGGGGCAAACTCACCCCTCCACTTT

size: .
V: TRBV29-1
J: TRBJ2-1
D: .
CDR3: CSVDGDSSYNEQFF
DNA: TGCAGCGTTGACGGGGATAGCTCCTACAATGAGCAGTTCTTC

size: .
V: TRBV19
J: TRBJ1-5
D: .
CDR3: CASSINPTAGKYSNQPQHF
DNA: TGTGCCAGTAGTATAAACCCCACAGCGGGAAAGTATAGCAATCAGCCCCAGCATTTT

size: once
V: TRBV5-4
J: TRBJ2-7
D: .
CDR3: CASSQTGSPYEQYF
DNA: TGTGCCAGCAGCCAAACAGGGTCGCCCTACGAGCAGTACTTC

size: .
V: TRBV4-2
J: TRBJ2-7
D: .
CDR3: CARTRALTEYF
DNA: TGTGCCAGGACACGGGCGCTAACGGAGTACTTC

size: .
V: TRBV7-8
J: TRBJ2-6
D: .
CDR3: CASSWFGGGGANVLTF
DNA: TGTGCCAGCAGCTGGTTTGGGGGTGGCGGGGCCAACGTCCTGACTTTC

size: .
V: TRBV18
J: TRBJ2-7
D: .
CDR3: CASSRLNPDEQYF
DNA: TGTGCCAGCTCACGTTTAAATCCGGACGAGCAGTACTTC

size: .
V: TRBV4-3
J: TRBJ2-1
D: .
CDR3: CASSQVGAYNEQFF
DNA: TGCGCCAGCAGCCAAGTAGGAGCCTACAATGAGCAGTTCTTC

size: .
V: TRBV27
J: TRBJ1-6
D: .
CDR3: CASSFRSRLSPLHF
DNA: TGTGCCAGCAGTTTCCGTAGTAGGCTTTCACCCCTCCACTTT

size: .
V: TRBV11-2
J: TRBJ2-2
D: .
CDR3: CASSLRGRTTGELFF
DNA: TGTGCCAGCAGCTTACGGGGGAGGACCACCGGGGAGCTGTTTTTT

size: .
V: TRBV5-5
J: TRBJ2-1
D: .
CDR3: CASSWEGEANEQFF
DNA: TGTGCCAGCAGCTGGGAGGGGGAGGCCAATGAGCAGTTCTTC

size: .
V: TRBV7-9
J: TRBJ1-2
D: .
CDR3: CASSQSGRSTYGYTF
DNA: TGTGCCAGCAGCCAGTCGGGCAGGTCTACTTATGGCTACACCTTC

size: .
V: TRBV5-4
J: TRBJ1-4
D: TRBD1
CDR3: CASTKQGAPNEKLFF
DNA: TGTGCCAGCACGAAGCAGGGGGCCCCCAATGAAAAACTGTTTTTT

size: .
V: TRBV19
J: TRBJ1-1
D: .
CDR3: CASSMNTNTEAFF
DNA: TGTGCCAGTAGTATGAACACGAACACTGAAGCTTTCTTT

size: .
V: TRBV11-3
J: TRBJ1-3
D: TRBD1
CDR3: CASSPGQGPGNTIYF
DNA: TGTGCCAGCAGCCCTGGACAGGGTCCTGGAAACACCATATATTTT

size: once
V: TRBV10-3
J: TRBJ2-7
D: .
CDR3: CAISEPNIETREQYF
DNA: TGTGCCATCAGTGAGCCGAATATCGAGACACGTGAGCAGTACTTC

size: .
V: TRBV12-5
J: TRBJ1-1
D: .
CDR3: CASGFHSLPGFGERGTEAFF
DNA: TGTGCTAGTGGCTTCCACTCTCTCCCGGGATTCGGGGAAAGAGGAACTGAAGCTTTCTTT

size: .
V: TRBV29-1
J: TRBJ1-1
D: .
CDR3: CSVVKAMNTGRVKNTEAFF
DNA: TGCAGCGTTGTTAAAGCGATGAACACAGGGAGGGTTAAGAACACTGAAGCTTTCTTT

size: .
V: TRBV5-4
J: TRBJ2-1
D: TRBD2
CDR3: CASSQAPSGRDEQFF
DNA: TGTGCCAGCAGCCAGGCCCCTAGCGGGAGGGATGAGCAGTTCTTC

size: .
V: TRBV18
J: TRBJ2-2
D: TRBD2
CDR3: CASSGLGGTGELFF
DNA: TGTGCCAGCTCTGGACTAGGCGGCACCGGGGAGCTGTTTTTT

size: .
V: TRBV5-5
J: TRBJ2-7
D: .
CDR3: CASSPPLREQYF
DNA: TGTGCCAGCAGCCCCCCCCTTAGAGAGCAGTACTTC

size: .
V: TRBV19
J: TRBJ2-3
D: .
CDR3: CASSSGTRHTDTQYF
DNA: TGTGCCAGTAGTTCCGGGACAAGACACACAGATACGCAGTATTTT

size: few
V: TRBV28
J: TRBJ1-6
D: .
CDR3: CASSLTPVYNSPLHF
DNA: TGTGCCAGCAGTTTAACGCCTGTCTATAATTCACCCCTCCACTTT

size: .
V: TRBV5-5
J: TRBJ2-5
D: TRBD2
CDR3: CASSLLRGGEETQYF
DNA: TGTGCCAGCAGCTTGCTGCGGGGGGGAGAAGAGACCCAGTACTTC

size: .
V: TRBV19
J: TRBJ2-1
D: TRBD2
CDR3: CASKETSGRFGEQFF
DNA: TGTGCCAGTAAGGAGACTAGCGGGAGATTTGGTGAGCAGTTCTTC

size: .
V: TRBV10-3
J: TRBJ1-2
D: .
CDR3: CAITAGDYGYTF
DNA: TGTGCCATCACGGCGGGGGACTATGGCTACACCTTC

size: .
V: TRBV19
J: TRBJ2-7
D: TRBD2
CDR3: CASSIGLAVSYEQYF
DNA: TGTGCCAGTAGTATCGGACTAGCGGTCAGTTACGAGCAGTACTTC

size: .
V: TRBV5-1
J: TRBJ2-7
D: .
CDR3: CASSARIGDPSYEQYF
DNA: TGCGCCAGCAGCGCCCGCATAGGGGACCCTTCCTACGAGCAGTACTTC

size: .
V: TRBV27
J: TRBJ2-7
D: TRBD1
CDR3: CASRATGGFGYEQYF
DNA: TGTGCCAGCAGGGCGACAGGGGGATTTGGCTACGAGCAGTACTTC

size: .
V: TRBV12-3/TRBV12-4
J: TRBJ1-6
D: .
CDR3: CASRASGNSPLHF
DNA: TGTGCCAGCAGGGCATCAGGGAATTCACCCCTCCACTTT

size: .
V: TRBV3-1/TRBV3-2
J: TRBJ2-1
D: .
CDR3: CASSPAWRMEGSYNEQFF
DNA: TGTGCCAGCAGCCCAGCGTGGAGGATGGAAGGGTCCTACAATGAGCAGTTCTTC

size: .
V: TRBV7-9
J: TRBJ2-3
D: .
CDR3: CASSLSGGRTDTQYF
DNA: TGTGCCAGCAGCTTATCTGGGGGACGCACAGATACGCAGTATTTT

size: .
V: TRBV14
J: TRBJ2-7
D: .
CDR3: CASSPLGGESYEQYF
DNA: TGTGCCAGCAGCCCCCTCGGGGGAGAGTCCTACGAGCAGTACTTC

size: .
V: TRBV3-1/TRBV3-2
J: TRBJ2-3
D: .
CDR3: CASSPRGLVDTQYF
DNA: TGTGCCAGCAGCCCACGGGGGCTTGTAGATACGCAGTATTTT

size: .
V: TRBV5-1
J: TRBJ2-3
D: .
CDR3: CATQAGPSTDTQYF
DNA: TGCGCCACCCAGGCGGGCCCCAGCACAGATACGCAGTATTTT

size: .
V: TRBV10-3
J: TRBJ1-5
D: TRBD1
CDR3: CAISEADRGSNQPQHF
DNA: TGTGCCATCAGTGAGGCGGACAGGGGTAGCAATCAGCCCCAGCATTTT